This T cell receptor (beta chain) was captured by sequencing in a study of T cell responses to AZD1222 COVID-19 vaccine. Whole-study results and caveats: The donor cohort was predominantly white British with a female majority, and clonal diversity may have been underestimated. With two AZD1222 doses given, Spike-specific TCR breadth and depth both rose. Spike as a whole was targeted by vaccine-associated CD4 TCRs, dominant at 160-218 and 743-854.

Using immunoSEQ multiplex PCR, the repertoire was profiled, and TCRdb retains in-frame clones only, with some absent. There are over 95,000 clones in the sample; roughly nine tenths occur only once, and about 8.3% lies in the top ten. The CDR3 spans 14 residues. The ends were cut back, 4 bases at V and 4 bases at J, with 13 bases in the middle. Germline-derived CDR1 and CDR2 are LGHDT and YNNKEL (reference sequence). A remark on this clone: Its target is unknown.

The sample consisted of peripheral blood, taken 28 days after the second AZD1222 dose. This chain connects TRBV3-1 (or the pseudogene TRBV3-2) to TRBJ1-1, with D perhaps TRBD1 (5 bases). This sequence was found in an adult who received the AZD1222 COVID-19 vaccine. The CDR3, as DNA: TGTGCCAGCAGCCCCCGGGACTCGCGCACTGAAGCTTTCTTT. Translating gives CASSPRDSRTEAFF.